The T cell receptor beta chain under discussion was sequenced for a study of Ad26.COV2.S vaccination and SARS-CoV-2 variants. The CDR3 is 15 residues long. V was cut by 4 bases and J by 4 bases, with 17 bases left in between. Per germline, CDR1 MGHRA and CDR2 YSYEKL. Sequencing was performed with immunoSEQ multiplex PCR; in TCRdb, only in-frame clones are kept and a portion is missing. The data show around 340,000 clones, with around 89% seen just once and approximately 5% held by the top ten. Described treatment: some 20 received Ad26.COV2.S at low or high dose, single or two shots; about five received placebo; per-sample allocation not given. Specimen acquisition occurred on day 63 following the initial vaccine or placebo injection.

V gene TRBV4-1 combines with J gene TRBJ2-7; D tentatively reads TRBD1 or TRBD2 (5 bases each). The receptor comes from a person aged 18-65 years who received the Ad26.COV2.S COVID-19 vaccine or a placebo. The sequenced sample was peripheral blood, obtained in a trial of Ad26.COV2.S vaccine versus placebo. The CDR3 bases are TGCGCCAGCAGCCGGCAAGGGACGGGGATATACGAGCAGTACTTC. It yields the protein CASSRQGTGIYEQYF.